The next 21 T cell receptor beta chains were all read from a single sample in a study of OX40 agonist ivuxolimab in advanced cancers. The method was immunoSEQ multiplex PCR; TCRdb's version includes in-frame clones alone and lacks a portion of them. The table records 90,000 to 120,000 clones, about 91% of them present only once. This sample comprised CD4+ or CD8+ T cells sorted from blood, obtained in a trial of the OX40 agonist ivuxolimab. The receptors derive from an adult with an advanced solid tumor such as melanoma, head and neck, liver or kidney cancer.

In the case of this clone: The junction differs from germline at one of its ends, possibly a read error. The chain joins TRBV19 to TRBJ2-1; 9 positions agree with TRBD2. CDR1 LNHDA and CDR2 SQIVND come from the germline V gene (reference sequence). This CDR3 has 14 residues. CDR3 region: CASRIAGVANEQFF. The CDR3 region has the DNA TGTGCCAGTAGAATAGCGGGAGTCGCCAATGAGCAGTTCTTC.

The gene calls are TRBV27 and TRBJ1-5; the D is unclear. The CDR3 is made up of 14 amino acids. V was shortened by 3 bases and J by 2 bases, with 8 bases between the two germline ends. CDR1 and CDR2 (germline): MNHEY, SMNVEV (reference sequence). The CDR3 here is CASSFGMGNQPQHF. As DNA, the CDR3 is TGTGCCAGCAGTTTCGGGATGGGCAATCAGCCCCAGCATTTT.

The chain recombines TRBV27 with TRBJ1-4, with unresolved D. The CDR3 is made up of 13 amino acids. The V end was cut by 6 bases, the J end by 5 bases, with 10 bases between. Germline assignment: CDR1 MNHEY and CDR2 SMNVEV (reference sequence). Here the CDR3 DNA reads TGTGCCAGCAGACCCGGGAGGAATGAAAAACTGTTTTTT. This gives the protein CASRPGRNEKLFF.

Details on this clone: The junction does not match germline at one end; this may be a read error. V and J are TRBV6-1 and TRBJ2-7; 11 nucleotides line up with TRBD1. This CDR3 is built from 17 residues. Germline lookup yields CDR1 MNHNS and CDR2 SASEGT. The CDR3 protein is CASSEDTGTGGTYEQYF. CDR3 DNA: TGTGCCAGCAGCGAAGATACCGGGACAGGGGGGACCTACGAGCAGTACTTC.

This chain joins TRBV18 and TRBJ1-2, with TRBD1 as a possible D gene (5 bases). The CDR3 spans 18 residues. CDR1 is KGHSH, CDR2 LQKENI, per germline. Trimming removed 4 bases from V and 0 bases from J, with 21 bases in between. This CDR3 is CASSLNPGRTSTNYGYTF. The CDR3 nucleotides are TGTGCCAGCTCACTTAATCCGGGACGGACTTCAACTAACTATGGCTACACCTTC.

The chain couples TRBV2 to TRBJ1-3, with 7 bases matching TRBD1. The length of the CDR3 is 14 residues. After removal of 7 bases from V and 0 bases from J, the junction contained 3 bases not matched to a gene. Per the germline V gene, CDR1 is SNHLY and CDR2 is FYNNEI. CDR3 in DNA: TGTGCCAGCAAGGACAGGAGCTCTGGAAACACCATATATTTT. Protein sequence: CASKDRSSGNTIYF.

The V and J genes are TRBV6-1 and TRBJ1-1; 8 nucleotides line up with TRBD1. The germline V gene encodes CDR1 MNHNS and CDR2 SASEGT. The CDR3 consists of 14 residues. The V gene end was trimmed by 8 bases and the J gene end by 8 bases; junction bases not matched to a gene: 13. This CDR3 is CASWRTRQGREAFF. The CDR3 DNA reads TGTGCCAGCTGGAGGACCCGACAGGGGAGAGAAGCTTTCTTT.

The CDR3 DNA reads TGTGCCAGCTCACCAAAGCGATTCTCTGGAAACACCATATATTTT. Its translation: CASSPKRFSGNTIYF. The chain has TRBV18 and TRBJ1-3; D is unresolved. Trimming took 2 bases from V and 0 from J, leaving 8 bases between them. CDR3 length: 15 amino acids. The germline gives CDR1 KGHSH, CDR2 LQKENI.

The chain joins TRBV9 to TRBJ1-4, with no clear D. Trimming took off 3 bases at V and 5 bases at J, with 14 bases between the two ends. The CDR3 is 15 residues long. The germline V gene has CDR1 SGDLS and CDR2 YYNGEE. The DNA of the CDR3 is TGTGCCAGCAGCGCGTTCGGGAGGGCAAATGAAAAACTGTTTTTT. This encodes CASSAFGRANEKLFF. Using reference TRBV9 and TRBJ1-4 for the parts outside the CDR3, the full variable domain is DSGVTQTPKHLITATGQRVTLRCSPRSGDLSVYWYQQSLDQGLQFLIQYYNGEERAKGNILERFSAQQFPDLHSELNLSSLELGDSALYFCASSAFGRANEKLFFGSGTQLSVL.

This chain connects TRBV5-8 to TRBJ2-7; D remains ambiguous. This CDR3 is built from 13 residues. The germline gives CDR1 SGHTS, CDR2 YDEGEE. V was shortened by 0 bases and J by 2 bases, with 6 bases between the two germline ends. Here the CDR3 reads CASSLAAAYEQYF. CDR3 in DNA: TGTGCCAGCAGCTTGGCCGCAGCCTACGAGCAGTACTTC.

The CDR3 protein is CASSSLKGLLAGVYEQYF. The CDR3, as DNA: TGTGCCAGCAGCTCGTTAAAGGGGTTGCTAGCGGGAGTCTACGAGCAGTACTTC. This chain connects TRBV7-9 to TRBJ2-7; 10 bases fit TRBD2. Germline values: CDR1 SEHNR, CDR2 FQNEAQ (reference sequence). This CDR3 is 18 amino acids long. V lost 4 bases, J lost 3 bases, and 15 bases stayed unmatched.

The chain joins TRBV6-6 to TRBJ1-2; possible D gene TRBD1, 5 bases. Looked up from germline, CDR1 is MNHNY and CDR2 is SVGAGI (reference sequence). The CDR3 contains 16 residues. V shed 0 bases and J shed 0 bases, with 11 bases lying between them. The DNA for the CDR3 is TGTGCCAGCAGTTACTCGAAAGCGGGGGCTAACTATGGCTACACCTTC. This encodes CASSYSKAGANYGYTF.

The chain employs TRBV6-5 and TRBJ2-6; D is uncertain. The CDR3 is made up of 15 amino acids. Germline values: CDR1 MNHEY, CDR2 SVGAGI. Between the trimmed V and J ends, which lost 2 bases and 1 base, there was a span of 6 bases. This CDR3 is CASSYTTSGANVLTF. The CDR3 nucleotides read TGTGCCAGCAGTTACACGACTTCTGGGGCCAACGTCCTGACTTTC.

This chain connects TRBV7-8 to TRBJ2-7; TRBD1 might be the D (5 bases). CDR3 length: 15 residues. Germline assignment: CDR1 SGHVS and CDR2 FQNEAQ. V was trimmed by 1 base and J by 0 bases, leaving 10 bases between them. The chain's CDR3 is CASSLGLGASYEQYF. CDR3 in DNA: TGTGCCAGCAGCTTAGGCCTTGGGGCCTCCTACGAGCAGTACTTC.

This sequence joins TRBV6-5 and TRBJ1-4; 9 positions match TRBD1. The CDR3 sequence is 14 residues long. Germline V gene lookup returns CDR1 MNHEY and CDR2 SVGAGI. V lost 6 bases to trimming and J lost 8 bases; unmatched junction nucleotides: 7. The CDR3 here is CASRMDRGREKLFF. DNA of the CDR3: TGTGCCAGCAGGATGGACAGGGGTCGAGAAAAACTGTTTTTT.

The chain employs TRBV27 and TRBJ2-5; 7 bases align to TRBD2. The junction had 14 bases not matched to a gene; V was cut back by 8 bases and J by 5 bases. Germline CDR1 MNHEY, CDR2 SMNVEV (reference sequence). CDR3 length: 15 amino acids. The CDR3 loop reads CASSFGTTGLETQYF. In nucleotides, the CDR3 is TGTGCCAGCTCCTTTGGGACTACCGGCCTGGAGACCCAGTACTTC.

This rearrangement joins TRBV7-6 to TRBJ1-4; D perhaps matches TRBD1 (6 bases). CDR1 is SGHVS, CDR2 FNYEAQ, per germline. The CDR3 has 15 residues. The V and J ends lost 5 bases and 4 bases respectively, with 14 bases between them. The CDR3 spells CASSAGRQVNEKLFF. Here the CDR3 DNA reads TGTGCCAGCAGCGCCGGCAGACAGGTTAATGAAAAACTGTTTTTT.

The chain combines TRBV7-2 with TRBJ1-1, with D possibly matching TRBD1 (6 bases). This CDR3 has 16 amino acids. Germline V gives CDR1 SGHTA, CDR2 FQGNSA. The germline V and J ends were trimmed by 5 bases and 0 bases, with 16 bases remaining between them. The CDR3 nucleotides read TGTGCCAGCAGCCCCTCAAAGGGGGTGGTGAACACTGAAGCTTTCTTT. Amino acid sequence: CASSPSKGVVNTEAFF.

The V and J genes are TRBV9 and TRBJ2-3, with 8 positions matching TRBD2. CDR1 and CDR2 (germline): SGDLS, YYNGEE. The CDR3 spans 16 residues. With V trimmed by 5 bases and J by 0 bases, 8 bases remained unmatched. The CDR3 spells CASSPRLATSTDTQYF. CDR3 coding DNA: TGTGCCAGCAGTCCAAGACTAGCGACTAGCACAGATACGCAGTATTTT. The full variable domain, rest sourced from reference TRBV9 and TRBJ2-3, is DSGVTQTPKHLITATGQRVTLRCSPRSGDLSVYWYQQSLDQGLQFLIQYYNGEERAKGNILERFSAQQFPDLHSELNLSSLELGDSALYFCASSPRLATSTDTQYFGPGTRLTVL.

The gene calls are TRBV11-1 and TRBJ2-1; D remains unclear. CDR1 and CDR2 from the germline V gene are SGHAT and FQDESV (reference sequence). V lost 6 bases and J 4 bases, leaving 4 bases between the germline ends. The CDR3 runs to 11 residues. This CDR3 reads CASSYYNEQFF. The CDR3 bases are TGTGCCAGCAGTTATTACAATGAGCAGTTCTTC.

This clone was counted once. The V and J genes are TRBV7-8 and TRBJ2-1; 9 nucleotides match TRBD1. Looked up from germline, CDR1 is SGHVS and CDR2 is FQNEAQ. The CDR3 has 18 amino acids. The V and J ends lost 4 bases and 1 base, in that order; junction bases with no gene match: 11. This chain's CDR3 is CASSSTGGGTGSYNEQFF. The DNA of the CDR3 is TGTGCCAGCAGCTCCACGGGCGGCGGGACAGGGTCCTACAATGAGCAGTTCTTC.